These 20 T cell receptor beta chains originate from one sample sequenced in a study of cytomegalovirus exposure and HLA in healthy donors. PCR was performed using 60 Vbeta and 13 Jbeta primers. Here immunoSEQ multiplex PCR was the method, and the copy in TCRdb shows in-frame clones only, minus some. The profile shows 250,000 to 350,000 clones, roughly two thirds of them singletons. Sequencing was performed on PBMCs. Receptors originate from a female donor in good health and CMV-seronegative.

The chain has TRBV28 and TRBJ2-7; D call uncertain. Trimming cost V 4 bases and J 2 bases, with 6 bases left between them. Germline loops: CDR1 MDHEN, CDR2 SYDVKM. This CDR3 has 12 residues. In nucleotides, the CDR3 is TGTGCCAGCAGTTACTTAACCTACGAGCAGTACTTC. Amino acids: CASSYLTYEQYF.

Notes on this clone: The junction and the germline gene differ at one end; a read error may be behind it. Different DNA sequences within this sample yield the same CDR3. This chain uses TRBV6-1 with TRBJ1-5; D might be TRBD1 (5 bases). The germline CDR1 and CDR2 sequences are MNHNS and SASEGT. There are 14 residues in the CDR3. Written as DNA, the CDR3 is TGCGCCAGCAGTGAAACAGGTTTTAATCAGCCCCAGCATTTT. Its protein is CASSETGFNQPQHF.

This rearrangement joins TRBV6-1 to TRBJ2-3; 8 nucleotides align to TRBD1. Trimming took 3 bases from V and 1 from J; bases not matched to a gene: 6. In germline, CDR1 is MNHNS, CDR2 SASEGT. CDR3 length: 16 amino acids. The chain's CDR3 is CASSDPPGQGTDTQYF. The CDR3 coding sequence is TGTGCCAGCAGTGACCCACCGGGACAGGGCACAGATACGCAGTATTTT.

CDR3 DNA: TGTGCCAGCAGTTTAGGCAGTTCGCCGCATGGTTATGGCTACACCTTC. The encoded protein is CASSLGSSPHGYGYTF. The chain joins TRBV27 to TRBJ1-2; no firm D call. This CDR3 has 16 residues. V shed 2 bases and J shed 5 bases, with 18 bases lying between them. CDR1 and CDR2 from the germline V gene are MNHEY and SMNVEV (reference sequence).

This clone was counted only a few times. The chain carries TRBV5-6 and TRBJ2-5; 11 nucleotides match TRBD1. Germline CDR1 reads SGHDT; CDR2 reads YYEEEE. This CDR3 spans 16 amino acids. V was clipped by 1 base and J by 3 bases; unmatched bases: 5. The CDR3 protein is CASSLIRDRGKETQYF. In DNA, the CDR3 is TGTGCCAGCAGCTTGATACGGGACAGGGGGAAAGAGACCCAGTACTTC.

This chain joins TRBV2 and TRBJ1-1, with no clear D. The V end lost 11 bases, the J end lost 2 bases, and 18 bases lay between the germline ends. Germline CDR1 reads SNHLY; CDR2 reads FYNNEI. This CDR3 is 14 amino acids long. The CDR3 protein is CAGSTRPHNTEAFF. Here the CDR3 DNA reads TGTGCCGGTTCGACTAGACCACATAACACTGAAGCTTTCTTT.

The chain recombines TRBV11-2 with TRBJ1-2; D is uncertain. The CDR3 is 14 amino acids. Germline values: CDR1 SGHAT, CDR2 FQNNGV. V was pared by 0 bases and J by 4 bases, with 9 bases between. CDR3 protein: CASSLDPRSYGYTF. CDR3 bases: TGTGCCAGCAGCTTAGATCCCCGTTCCTATGGCTACACCTTC.

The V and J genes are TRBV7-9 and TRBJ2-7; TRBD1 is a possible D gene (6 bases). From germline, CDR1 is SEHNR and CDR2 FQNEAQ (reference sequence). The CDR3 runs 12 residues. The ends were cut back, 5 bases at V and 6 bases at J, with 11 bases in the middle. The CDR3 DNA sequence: TGTGCCAGCAGCAGAGGGGGAGCCGAGCAGTACTTC. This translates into CASSRGGAEQYF.

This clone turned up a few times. The CDR3 DNA sequence: TGTGCCAGCAGTTATCAGGGTTTAAGCTATGGCTACACCTTC. Its protein product is CASSYQGLSYGYTF. The V gene is TRBV6-5, the J gene TRBJ1-2; D possibly corresponds to TRBD1 (5 bases). Trimming removed 3 bases at V and 4 bases at J, with 12 bases between. Germline CDR1 is MNHEY and CDR2 is SVGAGI. The CDR3 spans 14 residues.

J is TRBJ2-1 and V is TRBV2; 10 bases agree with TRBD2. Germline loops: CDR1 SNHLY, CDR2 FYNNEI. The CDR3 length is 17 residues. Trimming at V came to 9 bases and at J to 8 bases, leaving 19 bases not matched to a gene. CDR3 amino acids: CASKFETSGSPRDEQFF. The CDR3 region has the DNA TGTGCCAGTAAGTTTGAGACTAGCGGGTCCCCAAGGGATGAGCAGTTCTTC.

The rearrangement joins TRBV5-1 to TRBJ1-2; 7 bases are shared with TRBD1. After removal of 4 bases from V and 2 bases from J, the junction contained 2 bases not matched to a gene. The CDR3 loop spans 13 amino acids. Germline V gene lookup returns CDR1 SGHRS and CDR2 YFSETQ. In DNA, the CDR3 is TGCGCCAGCAGCCTACAGGGGAACTATGGCTACACCTTC. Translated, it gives CASSLQGNYGYTF.

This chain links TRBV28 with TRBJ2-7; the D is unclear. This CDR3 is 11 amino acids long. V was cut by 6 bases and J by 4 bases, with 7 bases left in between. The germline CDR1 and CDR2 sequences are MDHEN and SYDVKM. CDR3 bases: TGTGCCAGCAGCCTAAATTACGAGCAGTACTTC. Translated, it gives CASSLNYEQYF.

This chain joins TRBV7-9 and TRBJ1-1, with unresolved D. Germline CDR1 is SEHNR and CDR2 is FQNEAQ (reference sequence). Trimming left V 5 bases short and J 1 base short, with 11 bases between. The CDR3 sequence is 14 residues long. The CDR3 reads CASSVQSGNTEAFF. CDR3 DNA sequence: TGTGCCAGCAGCGTACAGTCTGGGAACACTGAAGCTTTCTTT.

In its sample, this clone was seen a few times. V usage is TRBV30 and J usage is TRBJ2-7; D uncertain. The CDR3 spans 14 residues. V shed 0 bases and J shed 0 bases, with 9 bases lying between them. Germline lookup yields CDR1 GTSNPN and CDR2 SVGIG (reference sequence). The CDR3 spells CAWSVQVSSYEQYF. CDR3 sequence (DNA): TGTGCCTGGAGTGTCCAGGTTTCCTCCTACGAGCAGTACTTC.

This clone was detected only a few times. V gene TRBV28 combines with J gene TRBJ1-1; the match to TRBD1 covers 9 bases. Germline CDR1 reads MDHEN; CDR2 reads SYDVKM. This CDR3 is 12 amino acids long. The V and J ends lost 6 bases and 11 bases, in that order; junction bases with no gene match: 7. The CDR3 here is CASRNPGTGAFF. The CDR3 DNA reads TGTGCCAGCAGAAATCCTGGGACAGGGGCTTTCTTT.

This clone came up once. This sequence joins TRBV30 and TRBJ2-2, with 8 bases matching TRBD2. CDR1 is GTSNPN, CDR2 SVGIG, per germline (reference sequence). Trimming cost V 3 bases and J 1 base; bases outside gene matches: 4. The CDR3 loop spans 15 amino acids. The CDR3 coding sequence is TGTGCCTGGAGGAGGGGGACTAGGAACACCGGGGAGCTGTTTTTT. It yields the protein CAWRRGTRNTGELFF.

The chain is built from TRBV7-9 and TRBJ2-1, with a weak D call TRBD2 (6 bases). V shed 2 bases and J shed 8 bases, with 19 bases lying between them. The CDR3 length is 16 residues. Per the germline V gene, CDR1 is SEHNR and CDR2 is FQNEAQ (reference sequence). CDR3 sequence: CASSLTLGGAPDEQFF. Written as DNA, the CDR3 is TGTGCCAGCAGCTTAACATTGGGCGGGGCCCCCGATGAGCAGTTCTTC. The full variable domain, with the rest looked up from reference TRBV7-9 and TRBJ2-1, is DTGVSQNPRHKITKRGQNVTFRCDPISEHNRLYWYRQTLGQGPEFLTYFQNEAQLEKSRLLSDRFSAERPKGSFSTLEIQRTEQGDSAMYLCASSLTLGGAPDEQFFGPGTRLTVL.

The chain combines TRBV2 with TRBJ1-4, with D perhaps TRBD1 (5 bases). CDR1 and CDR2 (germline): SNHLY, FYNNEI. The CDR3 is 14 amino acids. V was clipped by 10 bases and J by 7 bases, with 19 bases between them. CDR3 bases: TGTGCCACCAGACGGAGGGACTTCGGTGAAAAACTGTTTTTT. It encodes CATRRRDFGEKLFF. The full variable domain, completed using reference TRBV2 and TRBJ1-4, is EPEVTQTPSHQVTQMGQEVILRCVPISNHLYFYWYRQILGQKVEFLVSFYNNEISEKSEIFDDQFSVERPDGSNFTLKIRSTKLEDSAMYFCATRRRDFGEKLFFGSGTQLSVL.

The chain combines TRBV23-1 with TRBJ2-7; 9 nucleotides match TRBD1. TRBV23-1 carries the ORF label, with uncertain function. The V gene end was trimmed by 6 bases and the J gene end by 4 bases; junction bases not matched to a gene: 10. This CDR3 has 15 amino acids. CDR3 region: CASRDTGQGSYEQYF. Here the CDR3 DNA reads TGCGCCAGCAGAGACACAGGACAGGGGTCTTACGAGCAGTACTTC.

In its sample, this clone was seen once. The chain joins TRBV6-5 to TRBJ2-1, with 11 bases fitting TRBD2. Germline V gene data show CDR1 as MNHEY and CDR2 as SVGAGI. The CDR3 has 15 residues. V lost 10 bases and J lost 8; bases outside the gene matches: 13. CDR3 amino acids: CANKQPGLAVHEQFF. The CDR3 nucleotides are TGTGCCAACAAACAACCGGGACTAGCGGTGCATGAGCAGTTCTTC.